This T cell receptor (beta chain) was documented in a study of shared clonotypes between healthy human individuals. This was a deep-level run. Assay: immunoSEQ multiplex PCR; the TCRdb copy retains only in-frame clones and omits some. The sample holds roughly 1,100,000 clones, 60% to 80% seen once. This CDR3 has 17 residues. With 0 bases removed from V and 0 bases from J, the gap between germline ends came to 13 bases. Per the germline V gene, CDR1 is SGHAT and CDR2 is FQNNGV. This chain joins TRBV11-2 and TRBJ2-3; possibly TRBD2 for D (6 bases). Sequencing was done on a sample of memory CD4+ T cells sorted from blood. The subset is: CD45RA-negative fraction. The clonotype was recovered from a man aged 18-30 years in good health. DNA for the CDR3: TGTGCCAGCAGCTTAGATCTACGGGGGTATAGCACAGATACGCAGTATTTT. Its protein is CASSLDLRGYSTDTQYF.